In this sample, the clone carrying this T cell receptor (beta chain) turned up once. This sample was included in a study of blood T cell repertoires in COVID-19. Study-level background: Specimens from acute and convalescent COVID-19 originated in the United States, Italy and Spain. Sources were T cells, B-cell-depleted T cells, or PBMCs; the material itself was cDNA or gDNA.

Per the study methods: Amplification of reference gene primers provided the estimated nucleated cell counts. Here immunoSEQ multiplex PCR was the method, and the copy in TCRdb shows in-frame clones only, minus some. V, J and clone size derive from that table, while D and trimming were established from the DNA sequence. The sample has 120,000 to 150,000 clones; 80% are singletons. The V and J ends lost 6 bases and 5 bases, in that order; junction bases with no gene match: 19. The CDR3 totals 18 residues. The germline gives CDR1 KGHSH, CDR2 LQKENI. The sample taken for sequencing was peripheral blood. The chain couples TRBV18 to TRBJ2-7, with 10 bases that match TRBD1. The receptor's source is a man in his 60s with active or convalescent COVID-19. CDR3 sequence (DNA): TGTGCCAGCTCCACAAAGATCGGGCGACAGGGGGCTTTCGACGAGCAGTACTTC. Translated: CASSTKIGRQGAFDEQYF.